Each of the 25 T cell receptor beta chains below was sequenced from the same sample in a study of blood T cell repertoires in COVID-19 (dated by TCRdb to about 2020). Libraries were constructed by the immunoSEQ multiplex PCR assay. This immuneACCESS table, as held by TCRdb, lists in-frame sequences with V and J called but not all clones. Of the missing ones, under half trace to an unresolved V gene in checked studies; the others have no known cause. The sample includes 170,000 or so clones, with about 80% observed a single time. The ten largest account for more than 1.5% of the sample. The sequenced sample consisted of peripheral blood. Receptors were obtained from a human donor in a cohort sampled during active COVID-19.

V is TRBV6-2 or TRBV6-3 and J is TRBJ2-7; the match to TRBD2 covers 11 bases. Germline lookup yields CDR1 MNHEY and CDR2 SVGEGT. Trimming at V came to 6 bases and at J to 4 bases, leaving 8 bases not matched to a gene. This CDR3 is built from 15 residues. CDR3 sequence (DNA): TGTGCCAGCAGCGATCTAGCGGGGGGAGGATACGAGCAGTACTTC. This encodes CASSDLAGGGYEQYF.

The J gene is TRBJ1-2, the V gene TRBV6-5; weak D call: TRBD1 (5 bases). Deletions cut 7 bases from V and 7 bases from J, with 16 bases between. The CDR3 contains 13 residues. Germline V gives CDR1 MNHEY, CDR2 SVGAGI. CDR3: CASNPGGAGGYTF. Written as DNA, the CDR3 is TGTGCCAGCAATCCGGGAGGGGCAGGTGGCTACACCTTC.

The chain links TRBV18 to TRBJ2-5; no clear D gene. Per germline, CDR1 KGHSH and CDR2 LQKENI. This CDR3 spans 12 amino acids. V shed 4 bases and J shed 0 bases, with 3 bases lying between them. CDR3 amino acids: CASSLYQETQYF. CDR3 in DNA: TGTGCCAGCTCACTCTACCAAGAGACCCAGTACTTC.

The chain links TRBV3-1 (or the pseudogene TRBV3-2) to TRBJ2-2, with TRBD1 matching over 7 bases. V lost 4 bases, J lost 5 bases, and 7 bases stayed unmatched. CDR1 and CDR2 (germline): LGHDT, YNNKEL (reference sequence). The CDR3 is 15 residues long. CDR3 sequence (DNA): TGTGCCAGCAGCCCCGGGACAGTACAGACCGGGGAGCTGTTTTTT. It codes for CASSPGTVQTGELFF.

The chain recombines TRBV27 with TRBJ1-2; no clear D gene. The CDR3 consists of 14 residues. Germline CDR1 reads MNHEY; CDR2 reads SMNVEV (reference sequence). CDR3 nucleotide sequence: TGTGTCGCCAAATCGGGCGCCGGAGGCTATGGCTACACCTTC. This sequence encodes CVAKSGAGGYGYTF.

V is TRBV4-3 and J is TRBJ2-3, with TRBD2 as a possible D gene (5 bases). The germline V gene encodes CDR1 LGHNA and CDR2 YSLEER. The V gene lost 4 bases and the J gene lost 9 bases, with 14 bases spanning the gap. The CDR3 is 13 residues long. The CDR3 DNA reads TGCGCCAGCAGCCTTTCACCCACGGGGACGCAGTATTTT. Amino acid sequence: CASSLSPTGTQYF.

V gene TRBV28 combines with J gene TRBJ2-7; TRBD2 is a possible D gene (5 bases). The CDR3 is 14 amino acids. Germline lookup yields CDR1 MDHEN and CDR2 SYDVKM. The V end lost 5 bases, the J end lost 6 bases, and 17 bases lay between the germline ends. CDR3 coding DNA: TGTGCCAGCAGTGCTGCAACGAGGGTTACCGAGCAGTACTTC. Its protein product is CASSAATRVTEQYF.

This clone appeared a few times. The J gene is TRBJ1-2, the V gene TRBV4-2; TRBD1 matches at 9 bases. V shed 6 bases and J 5 bases; nucleotides not matched to a gene: 1. This CDR3 is built from 12 residues. CDR1 and CDR2 (germline): LGHNA, YNFKEQ. The CDR3 coding sequence is TGTGCCAGCAGGACAGGGGGATATGGCTACACCTTC. The encoded protein is CASRTGGYGYTF.

The rearrangement links TRBV28 to TRBJ2-7; TRBD1 is a possible D gene (8 bases). The length of the CDR3 is 14 residues. Trimming removed 6 bases from V and 5 bases from J, with 17 bases in between. Germline V gene data show CDR1 as MDHEN and CDR2 as SYDVKM. CDR3 sequence reads: CASSHRGGRNEQYF. DNA for the CDR3: TGTGCCAGCAGCCACAGGGGGGGAAGGAACGAGCAGTACTTC.

The chain employs TRBV5-1 and TRBJ2-1; 8 positions agree with TRBD1. Per germline, CDR1 SGHRS and CDR2 YFSETQ. Trimming removed 3 bases from V and 5 bases from J; junction bases left unmatched: 4. The CDR3 is 14 amino acids. CDR3 DNA: TGCGCCAGCAGCTCGGGACAGGAGCACAATGAGCAGTTCTTC. It encodes CASSSGQEHNEQFF.

This chain connects TRBV28 to TRBJ2-5, with TRBD1 matching 7 bases. The germline V gene encodes CDR1 MDHEN and CDR2 SYDVKM. CDR3 length: 16 residues. V lost 2 bases, J lost 1 base, and 7 bases stayed unmatched. The CDR3 loop is CASSLAYRGLQETQYF. In nucleotides, the CDR3 is TGTGCCAGCAGTTTAGCCTACAGGGGCCTCCAAGAGACCCAGTACTTC.

On this clone itself: An end of the junction differs from the germline gene, which may be a read error. The chain carries TRBV28 and TRBJ2-7; a weak D match, TRBD2 (6 bases). CDR1 is MDHEN, CDR2 SYDVKM, per germline. The CDR3 contains 11 residues. CDR3 sequence: CASRPWGGMHF. CDR3 nucleotides: TGTGCCAGCAGACCATGGGGCGGGATGCACTTC.

The rearrangement uses TRBV19 and TRBJ1-6; 8 bases fit TRBD1. CDR3 length: 14 residues. The ends lost 5 bases at V and 10 bases at J; junction bases unmatched: 7. CDR1 and CDR2 from the germline V gene are LNHDA and SQIVND (reference sequence). The DNA for the CDR3 is TGTGCCAGTAGTTTGCAGGGGGCAAGCTCACCCCTCCACTTT. The encoded protein is CASSLQGASSPLHF.

This clone occurred once. The chain links TRBV5-1 to TRBJ2-1, with a possible D match to TRBD2 (5 bases). Trimming stripped 7 bases from V and 2 bases from J, with 7 bases between. Germline CDR1 is SGHRS and CDR2 is YFSETQ. This CDR3 has 12 amino acids. This CDR3 reads CASGSAYNEQFF. CDR3 coding DNA: TGCGCCAGCGGGAGCGCCTACAATGAGCAGTTCTTC. Full variable domain (remainder filled in from reference TRBV5-1 and TRBJ2-1): KAGVTQTPRYLIKTRGQQVTLSCSPISGHRSVSWYQQTPGQGLQFLFEYFSETQRNKGNFPGRFSGRQFSNSRSEMNVSTLELGDSALYLCASGSAYNEQFFGPGTRLTVL.

The gene calls are TRBV7-2 and TRBJ1-1; D call uncertain. Germline loops: CDR1 SGHTA, CDR2 FQGNSA. V was shortened by 6 bases and J by 1 base, with 9 bases between the two germline ends. CDR3 length: 13 amino acids. The DNA of the CDR3 is TGTGCCAGCAGATTTACTGAGAACACTGAAGCTTTCTTT. It codes for CASRFTENTEAFF.

The rearrangement uses TRBV6-6 and TRBJ2-7; D possibly corresponds to TRBD1 (6 bases). V lost 2 bases, J lost 2 bases, and 13 bases lay in between. CDR1 MNHNY and CDR2 SVGAGI come from the germline V gene (reference sequence). The CDR3 is made up of 15 amino acids. The CDR3 DNA follows: TGTGCCAGCAGTTACGAGGCAGGGGCCCCCTACGAGCAGTACTTC. It yields the protein CASSYEAGAPYEQYF.

The chain has TRBV5-1 and TRBJ1-1; D is uncertain. Germline V gene sequence: CDR1 SGHRS, CDR2 YFSETQ. The V end was cut by 0 bases, the J end by 5 bases, with 14 bases between. The CDR3 is 15 residues long. CDR3 DNA sequence: TGCGCCAGCAGCTTGGGTTCCGGCGTCGGGACTGAAGCTTTCTTT. It specifies CASSLGSGVGTEAFF.

V is TRBV5-1 and J is TRBJ2-7; TRBD1 matches at 7 bases. V was clipped by 3 bases and J by 3 bases; unmatched bases: 6. CDR3 length: 14 amino acids. Germline V gene sequence: CDR1 SGHRS, CDR2 YFSETQ. This chain's CDR3 is CASSYTGDNYEQYF. The CDR3 DNA is TGCGCCAGCAGCTATACAGGGGATAACTACGAGCAGTACTTC.

The V gene is TRBV4-3, the J gene TRBJ1-2, with TRBD1 identical over 11 bases. Per germline, CDR1 LGHNA and CDR2 YSLEER. The CDR3 loop spans 16 amino acids. V lost 4 bases, J lost 6 bases, and 10 bases stayed unmatched. The CDR3 sequence: CASSRYRDRGGNGYTF. In nucleotides, the CDR3 is TGCGCCAGCAGCCGATATCGGGACAGGGGGGGGAATGGCTACACCTTC.

This chain connects TRBV9 to TRBJ2-7, with 11 bases matching TRBD2. The germline gives CDR1 SGDLS, CDR2 YYNGEE. The CDR3 has 16 amino acids. V trimming: 3 bases; J trimming: 2 bases; junction bases outside the gene matches: 7. CDR3 loop: CASSGAGTSGTYEQYF. The CDR3 nucleotides read TGTGCCAGCAGCGGGGCCGGGACTAGCGGCACCTACGAGCAGTACTTC.

This chain's CDR3 is CASRTGGGGNYGYTF. CDR3 coding DNA: TGTGCCAGCAGAACCGGAGGGGGCGGTAACTATGGCTACACCTTC. This sequence joins TRBV27 and TRBJ1-2, with 7 bases lining up with TRBD1. CDR1 and CDR2 (germline): MNHEY, SMNVEV (reference sequence). This CDR3 has 15 residues. Trimming at V came to 6 bases and at J to 1 base, leaving 8 bases not matched to a gene.

The chain is built from TRBV18 and TRBJ2-1; TRBD2 aligns across 7 bases. CDR1 and CDR2 from the germline V gene are KGHSH and LQKENI. The V gene end was trimmed by 4 bases and the J gene end by 7 bases; junction bases not matched to a gene: 10. CDR3 length equals 15 residues. CDR3 bases: TGTGCCAGCTCACGCAGCGGGACGGTACAGAATGAGCAGTTCTTC. This gives the protein CASSRSGTVQNEQFF.

V and J are TRBV6-1 and TRBJ1-5; TRBD1 might be the D (5 bases). The CDR3 is 16 residues long. The V and J ends lost 2 bases and 0 bases respectively, with 11 bases between them. CDR1 MNHNS and CDR2 SASEGT come from the germline V gene. CDR3: CASSERQGISNQPQHF. For the CDR3, the DNA is TGTGCCAGCAGTGAAAGGCAGGGTATTAGCAATCAGCCCCAGCATTTT.

This chain joins TRBV19 and TRBJ1-1; D is unresolved. Between the trimmed V and J ends, which lost 2 bases and 2 bases, there was a span of 12 bases. The CDR3 covers 15 residues. Germline V gene data show CDR1 as LNHDA and CDR2 as SQIVND (reference sequence). As DNA, the CDR3 is TGTGCCAGTAGTATACCAGGCATACACAACACTGAAGCTTTCTTT. The encoded protein is CASSIPGIHNTEAFF.

The chain uses TRBV11-3 and TRBJ2-7; D is ambiguous. Looked up from germline, CDR1 is SGHNT and CDR2 is YENEEA. The CDR3 is 13 amino acids. V was cut by 0 bases and J by 3 bases, with 6 bases left in between. The CDR3 DNA reads as TGTGCCAGCAGCTTAGACAGTTACTACGAGCAGTACTTC. This codes for CASSLDSYYEQYF.